Below, 25 T cell receptor beta chains from the same sample are listed, as sequenced in a study of blood T cell repertoires in COVID-19. TCRdb keeps only in-frame clones here, not all; method: immunoSEQ multiplex PCR. Among some 160,000 clones listed, 83% were seen once. Sample: peripheral blood. Source of these receptors: an elderly woman with acute or convalescent COVID-19.

This clone appeared once. The chain has TRBV30 and TRBJ1-2; D uncertain. The CDR3 has 13 residues. V was cut by 2 bases and J by 2 bases, with 9 bases left in between. The germline V gene encodes CDR1 GTSNPN and CDR2 SVGIG (reference sequence). CDR3 loop: CAWSITVNYGYTF. Written as DNA, the CDR3 is TGTGCCTGGAGTATTACAGTAAACTATGGCTACACCTTC.

The chain has TRBV2 and TRBJ2-3; 7 bases agree with TRBD2. Germline assignment: CDR1 SNHLY and CDR2 FYNNEI. CDR3 length: 13 amino acids. With V trimmed by 8 bases and J by 2 bases, 4 bases remained unmatched. Here the CDR3 reads CASARDYTDTQYF. DNA for the CDR3: TGTGCCAGCGCCAGGGACTACACAGATACGCAGTATTTT.

This clone was counted a few times. This chain uses TRBV9 with TRBJ2-1; TRBD2 aligns across 8 bases. Germline V lookup: CDR1 SGDLS, CDR2 YYNGEE. Trimming at V came to 3 bases and at J to 4 bases, leaving 12 bases not matched to a gene. This CDR3 region has 17 residues. This CDR3 is CASSEGKGLDRYNEQFF. CDR3 DNA sequence: TGTGCCAGCAGCGAGGGGAAGGGACTAGATCGTTACAATGAGCAGTTCTTC.

The chain links TRBV5-4 to TRBJ2-6, with a possible D match to TRBD1 (5 bases). Between the trimmed V and J ends, which lost 4 bases and 4 bases, there was a span of 9 bases. CDR3 length: 14 amino acids. CDR1 and CDR2 from the germline V gene are SGHNT and YYREEE (reference sequence). The CDR3: CASSLRQGANVLTF. The CDR3 DNA sequence: TGTGCCAGCAGCCTAAGACAGGGGGCCAACGTCCTGACTTTC.

V usage is TRBV5-6 and J usage is TRBJ1-1; 9 bases match TRBD1. CDR3 size: 16 residues. Trimming at V came to 2 bases and at J to 4 bases, leaving 9 bases not matched to a gene. From germline, CDR1 is SGHDT and CDR2 YYEEEE. CDR3 nucleotides: TGTGCCAGCAGCTTCGGGACAGGGACTGGTGGCACTGAAGCTTTCTTT. Its translation is CASSFGTGTGGTEAFF.

The J gene is TRBJ2-7, the V gene TRBV12-5; D call uncertain. CDR1 and CDR2 (germline): LGHNT, FRNRAP. This CDR3 spans 13 amino acids. V lost 3 bases and J lost 3, with 9 bases in between. CDR3 sequence: CASGFGGDYEQYF. The CDR3 coding sequence is TGTGCTAGTGGTTTCGGCGGAGACTACGAGCAGTACTTC.

The count of this clone is one. This rearrangement joins TRBV12-3 or TRBV12-4 to TRBJ1-4; D gene uncertain. Trimming removed 7 bases at V and 4 bases at J, with 10 bases between. CDR3 length: 13 residues. The chain's CDR3 is CASTTQFNEKLFF. DNA of the CDR3: TGTGCCAGCACCACACAGTTTAATGAAAAACTGTTTTTT.

This sequence joins TRBV18 and TRBJ1-5; 9 bases line up with TRBD1. The CDR3 is made up of 15 amino acids. Trimming cost V 2 bases and J 2 bases; bases outside gene matches: 1. Germline values: CDR1 KGHSH, CDR2 LQKENI. CDR3 in amino acids: CASSPTGGRNQPQHF. CDR3 in DNA: TGTGCCAGCTCACCAACAGGGGGCCGCAATCAGCCCCAGCATTTT.

V is TRBV13 and J is TRBJ2-7; possible D gene TRBD2, 6 bases. The ends were cut back, 5 bases at V and 12 bases at J, with 17 bases in the middle. Germline V lookup: CDR1 PRHDT, CDR2 FYEKMQ (reference sequence). The CDR3 sequence is 12 residues long. CDR3 in DNA: TGTGCCAGCAGCCGAATGGGACGGGAGTGGTACTTC. Residues: CASSRMGREWYF.

In its sample, this clone was seen a few times. The rearrangement joins TRBV5-1 to TRBJ1-2, with D maybe TRBD1 (6 bases). CDR1 is SGHRS and CDR2 is YFSETQ in the germline V gene. Trimming removed 5 bases from V and 4 bases from J, with 12 bases in between. The CDR3 is 13 residues long. Written as DNA, the CDR3 is TGCGCCAGCAGGCCAGGGGTTGGCTATGGCTACACCTTC. Its protein product is CASRPGVGYGYTF.

J is TRBJ1-2 and V is TRBV25-1; no definite D call. Germline V gives CDR1 MGHDK, CDR2 SYGVNS. Trimming took off 2 bases at V and 8 bases at J, with 15 bases between the two ends. CDR3 length equals 14 residues. CDR3 in DNA: TGTGCCAGCAGTGAAACCGGGAAGATCGGCGGCTACACCTTC. Amino acids: CASSETGKIGGYTF.

The chain combines TRBV9 with TRBJ1-1; the match to TRBD1 covers 7 bases. Looked up from germline, CDR1 is SGDLS and CDR2 is YYNGEE. The CDR3 covers 13 residues. Trimming took 4 bases from V and 3 from J; bases not matched to a gene: 3. CDR3 residues: CASSSDRDTEAFF. The DNA for the CDR3 is TGTGCCAGCAGCTCCGACAGGGACACTGAAGCTTTCTTT.

The chain couples TRBV9 to TRBJ1-4; D might be TRBD1 (6 bases). The V and J ends lost 2 bases and 10 bases respectively, with 24 bases between them. Germline V lookup: CDR1 SGDLS, CDR2 YYNGEE. The CDR3 contains 17 residues. CDR3 sequence (DNA): TGTGCCAGCAGCGTGGGGAACACAGGGATTGAATCTCCAAAACTGTTTTTT. Amino acid sequence: CASSVGNTGIESPKLFF.

This chain links TRBV5-1 with TRBJ2-1; 7 nucleotides align to TRBD1. Looked up from germline, CDR1 is SGHRS and CDR2 is YFSETQ. Trimming removed 3 bases from V and 4 bases from J; junction bases left unmatched: 4. CDR3 size: 14 residues. The CDR3: CASSYRDSYNEQFF. The CDR3 nucleotides read TGCGCCAGCAGCTATCGGGACAGTTACAATGAGCAGTTCTTC.

The rearrangement links TRBV12-3 or TRBV12-4 to TRBJ1-3; 7 positions match TRBD1. V trimming: 6 bases; J trimming: 5 bases; junction bases outside the gene matches: 4. The length of the CDR3 is 13 residues. In DNA, the CDR3 is TGTGCCAGCAGCCAGGGGGGCCGAAACACCATATATTTT. It encodes CASSQGGRNTIYF.

This chain joins TRBV2 and TRBJ1-2, with a possible D match to TRBD1 (5 bases). Trimming removed 2 bases at V and 1 base at J, with 8 bases between. The CDR3 runs 14 residues. The V gene's germline CDR1 is SNHLY and CDR2 FYNNEI. For the CDR3, the DNA is TGTGCCAGCAGTGAAAACCAGGGTAACTATGGCTACACCTTC. As protein: CASSENQGNYGYTF.

This clone has a handful of counts. The chain carries TRBV6-2 or TRBV6-3 and TRBJ2-1; no firm D call. CDR1 and CDR2 (germline): MNHEY, SVGEGT. The length of the CDR3 is 12 residues. V lost 3 bases and J 6 bases, leaving 6 bases between the germline ends. CDR3 coding DNA: TGTGCCAGCAGTTATGTGGCCAATGAGCAGTTCTTC. This encodes CASSYVANEQFF.

Only a few counts were recorded for this clone. The gene calls are TRBV5-8 and TRBJ2-3; 11 positions match TRBD2. J lost 3 bases, V lost 2 bases, and 2 bases had no gene match. The CDR3 runs to 15 residues. Germline loops: CDR1 SGHTS, CDR2 YDEGEE. The CDR3 is CASSFSGRATDTQYF. The CDR3 DNA follows: TGTGCCAGCAGCTTTAGCGGGAGGGCAACAGATACGCAGTATTTT.

V usage is TRBV30 and J usage is TRBJ1-2; 7 bases are a match to TRBD1. The CDR3 covers 13 residues. The germline V gene encodes CDR1 GTSNPN and CDR2 SVGIG (reference sequence). Trimming removed 1 base from V and 1 base from J; junction bases left unmatched: 0. DNA of the CDR3: TGTGCCTGGAGTGGACAGGGTAACTATGGCTACACCTTC. It translates to CAWSGQGNYGYTF.

This sequence joins TRBV28 and TRBJ2-7, with D tentatively TRBD1 (5 bases). The germline gives CDR1 MDHEN, CDR2 SYDVKM. Trimming shortened V by 2 bases and J by 4 bases, and 9 bases separated the two germline ends. This CDR3 is 13 amino acids long. The CDR3 loop is CASSLGQGYEQYF. The CDR3 coding sequence is TGTGCCAGCAGTTTAGGGCAGGGATACGAGCAGTACTTC.

The chain links TRBV9 to TRBJ2-2, with D unresolved. CDR1 is SGDLS, CDR2 YYNGEE, per germline. The V end was cut by 0 bases, the J end by 7 bases, with 10 bases between. The CDR3 loop spans 14 amino acids. The CDR3 here is CASSVARLGGELFF. In DNA form, the CDR3 reads TGTGCCAGCAGCGTAGCTAGGCTAGGCGGGGAGCTGTTTTTT.

This sequence joins TRBV11-2 and TRBJ2-7; 12 nucleotides match TRBD2. CDR3 length: 15 residues. Germline V gene data show CDR1 as SGHAT and CDR2 as FQNNGV. Trimming at V came to 2 bases and at J to 2 bases, leaving 1 base not matched to a gene. The CDR3 region is CASSLRTSGTYEQYF. Written as DNA, the CDR3 is TGTGCCAGCAGCTTAAGGACTAGCGGGACCTACGAGCAGTACTTC. Combining the CDR3 with reference TRBV11-2 and TRBJ2-7 gives the whole variable domain EAGVAQSPRYKIIEKRQSVAFWCNPISGHATLYWYQQILGQGPKLLIQFQNNGVVDDSQLPKDRFSAERLKGVDSTLKIQPAKLEDSAVYLCASSLRTSGTYEQYFGPGTRLTVT.

On this clone: Other DNA sequences of this sample code for an identical CDR3. The rearrangement joins TRBV19 to TRBJ1-1; 7 nucleotides agree with TRBD1. The trim removed 9 bases at V and 1 base at J, leaving 5 bases unmatched. Germline CDR1 reads LNHDA; CDR2 reads SQIVND (reference sequence). The CDR3 contains 13 residues. The CDR3 DNA reads TGTGCCAGCTCCGGGACAGCGAACACTGAAGCTTTCTTT. Translation: CASSGTANTEAFF.

V is TRBV25-1 and J is TRBJ1-6, with 8 nucleotides matching TRBD1. V was clipped by 5 bases and J by 7 bases; unmatched bases: 7. This CDR3 has 15 amino acids. Germline V lookup: CDR1 MGHDK, CDR2 SYGVNS. CDR3 residues: CASSPKQGGNSPLHF. The CDR3, as DNA: TGTGCCAGCAGTCCCAAACAGGGGGGGAATTCACCCCTCCACTTT.

The rearrangement links TRBV19 to TRBJ2-3; no clear D. The V gene's germline CDR1 is LNHDA and CDR2 SQIVND (reference sequence). This CDR3 contains 12 residues. Trimming removed 4 bases at V and 2 bases at J, with 4 bases between. The CDR3 coding sequence is TGTGCCAGTAGTAGGGCCACAGATACGCAGTATTTT. Amino acids: CASSRATDTQYF. Variable domain in full (rest from reference TRBV19 and TRBJ2-3): DGGITQSPKYLFRKEGQNVTLSCEQNLNHDAMYWYRQDPGQGLRLIYYSQIVNDFQKGDIAEGYSVSREKKESFPLTVTSAQKNPTAFYLCASSRATDTQYFGPGTRLTVL.